This T cell receptor beta chain was identified during a study of T cells in Graves' hyperthyroidism and ophthalmopathy. Whole-study findings and limits: Ophthalmopathy could be told apart from stable hyperthyroidism with a 13 V-J model.

Ophthalmopathy cases met thresholds of Clinical Activity Score at least 3, NOSPECS grade at least 4 and duration under 3 months. Germline-derived CDR1 and CDR2 are LNHNV and YYDKDF (reference sequence). This CDR3 has 15 amino acids. Unmatched junction bases numbered 7, after V lost 3 bases and J lost 8 bases. This clonotype was counted at least ten times. What it binds is unknown. The TCR beta CDR3 regions underwent amplification using RNA transcripts as the source. Using the HTBI primer set, a first-round RT-PCR was run on the TCR CDR3. TCRdb analysed the multiplex PCR reads with MiXCR anew, one entry per CDR3 protein. The sample has roughly 500,000 distinct CDR3 sequences, approximately 23% seen once.

The gene calls are TRBV15 and TRBJ1-4; TRBD1 agrees at 9 bases. The specimen was blood. The receptor was derived from a woman in her seventies with Graves' ophthalmopathy. Here the CDR3 reads CATSRIGQGREKLFF. CDR3 sequence (DNA): TGTGCCACCAGCAGGATCGGACAGGGGAGGGAAAAACTGTTTTTT.